This record looks at one T cell receptor beta chain sequence and its context. Trimming at V came to 5 bases and at J to 1 base, leaving 14 bases not matched to a gene. Germline V gene data show CDR1 as SGHTA and CDR2 as FQGNSA. There are 19 residues in the CDR3. TCRdb itself ran the PCR reads through MiXCR, one entry per CDR3 protein. The sample records some 9,300 distinct CDR3 sequences, around 35% being singletons. These data are taken from a study of immune characterization of retroperitoneal liposarcoma. The TCR sequence derives from a female donor with retroperitoneal liposarcoma. The V and J genes are TRBV7-2 and TRBJ2-1; 10 bases fit TRBD2. The sample consisted of tumor tissue. CDR3 bases: TGTGCCAGCAGCGTTTTTCCCCTGACTAGCGGGTCTTCCTACAATGAGCAGTTCTTC. The encoded protein is CASSVFPLTSGSSYNEQFF.